The clone carrying this T cell receptor (beta chain) came up a few times. Its specificity is not known. The germline V gene has CDR1 SGHTA and CDR2 FQGTGA. The CDR3 extends over 15 amino acids. Trimming shortened V by 7 bases and J by 3 bases, and 18 bases separated the two germline ends. The entry originates in a study of post-analysis software for immune sequencing data. On the study more broadly: The disease courses covered relapsing-remitting, secondary progressive and progressive-relapsing multiple sclerosis.

Sequencing libraries made from TCR beta cDNA carried unique molecular identifiers. Each CDR3 protein is one row after TCRdb ran MiXCR on the PCR reads. In the table there are 550,000 to 700,000 distinct CDR3 sequences, roughly 47% of which are singletons. Regarding the study as a whole: With F measure, samples from one preparation batch clustered together strongly. Among four or five TRBV segments more frequent in patients than controls were TRBV5-6, TRBV5-1 and TRBV20-1.

The TCR was taken from a girl under 18 with multiple sclerosis. The sequenced material came from blood. The chain has TRBV7-3 and TRBJ1-2; no definite D call. The CDR3 nucleotides are TGTGCCAGCAACCCGACCCCAGCGGATTACTATGGCTACACCTTC. Its translation: CASNPTPADYYGYTF.